This T cell receptor (beta chain) is drawn from a study of T-cell memory formation after mild COVID-19. The study, taken as a whole, reports: Most CD4+ clones that shrank were in CM and EM, while CD8+ ones turned up in EMRA.

Germline V gene data show CDR1 as LGHNT and CDR2 as FRNRAP. This CDR3 has 14 amino acids. With 0 bases clipped from V and 5 bases from J, the junction kept 2 bases outside the gene matches. TCRdb re-analysed the 5' RACE reads in MiXCR, keeping a single row per CDR3 protein. This table holds under 300,000 distinct CDR3 sequences, 7% to 10% found once. This clonotype was observed a handful of times. The target antigen is unknown. The J gene is TRBJ1-1, the V gene TRBV12-5; TRBD1 matches at 8 bases. The sequenced sample consisted of PBMCs or a T cell subset sorted from them (not recorded which). This TCR came from a man aged 18 to 35 who had mild COVID-19 (a few samples of this study predate the infection). Cell type and time point are not known. The chain's CDR3 is CASGLVQGVTEAFF. Written as DNA, the CDR3 is TGTGCTAGTGGTTTGGTACAGGGGGTAACTGAAGCTTTCTTT.